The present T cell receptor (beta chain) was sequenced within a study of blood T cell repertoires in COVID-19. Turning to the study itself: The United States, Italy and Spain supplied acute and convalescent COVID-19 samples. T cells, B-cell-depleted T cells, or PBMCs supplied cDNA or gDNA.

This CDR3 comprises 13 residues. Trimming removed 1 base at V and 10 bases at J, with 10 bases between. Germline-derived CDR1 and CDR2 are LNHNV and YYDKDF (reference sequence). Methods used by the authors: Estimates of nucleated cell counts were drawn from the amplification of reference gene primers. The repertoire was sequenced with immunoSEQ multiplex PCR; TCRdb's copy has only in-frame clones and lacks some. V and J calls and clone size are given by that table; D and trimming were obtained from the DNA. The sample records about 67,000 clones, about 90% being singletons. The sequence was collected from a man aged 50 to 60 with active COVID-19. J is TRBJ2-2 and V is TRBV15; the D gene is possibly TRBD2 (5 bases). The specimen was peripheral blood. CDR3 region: CATSRVGLAELFF. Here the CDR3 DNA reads TGTGCCACCAGCAGAGTTGGGCTAGCGGAGCTGTTTTTT.